This T cell receptor beta chain was sequenced during a study of blood T cell repertoires in COVID-19. Study context: COVID-19 samples from acute and convalescent phases originated in the United States, Italy and Spain.

Which cohort a participant joined came from the clinical history participants gave. Study processing details: Researchers report that nucleated cell counts were estimated from reference gene primer amplification. The data were produced by immunoSEQ multiplex PCR, yet TCRdb's version contains in-frame clones alone and is incomplete. V and J calls and clone size are copied from that table; D and trimming were computed from the DNA. The sample consists of just under 250,000 clones, approximately 90% of them appearing once. This CDR3 spans 17 amino acids. V was trimmed by 3 bases and J by 0 bases, leaving 14 bases between them. Germline V gene lookup returns CDR1 LGHNA and CDR2 YSLEER. This clone was observed once.

The sequence derives from a woman aged 30 to 39 who had recovered from COVID-19. This chain connects TRBV4-3 to TRBJ2-2, with D possibly TRBD1 on 5 matching bases. Source material: PBMCs or T cells enriched from blood (not recorded which). The CDR3 region has the DNA TGCGCCAGCAGCCACCTAGGACACACACCGAACACCGGGGAGCTGTTTTTT. It translates to CASSHLGHTPNTGELFF.